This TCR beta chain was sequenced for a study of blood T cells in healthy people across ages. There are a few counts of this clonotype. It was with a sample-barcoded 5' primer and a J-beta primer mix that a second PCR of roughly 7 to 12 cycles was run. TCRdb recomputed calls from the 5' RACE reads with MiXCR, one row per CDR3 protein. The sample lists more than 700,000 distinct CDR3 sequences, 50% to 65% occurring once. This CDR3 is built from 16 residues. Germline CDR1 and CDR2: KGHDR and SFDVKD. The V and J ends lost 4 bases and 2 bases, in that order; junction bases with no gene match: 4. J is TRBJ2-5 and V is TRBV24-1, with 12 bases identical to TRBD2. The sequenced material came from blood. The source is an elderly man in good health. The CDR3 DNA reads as TGTGCCACCAGTGACCCCGGACTAGCGGGACAAGAGACCCAGTACTTC. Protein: CATSDPGLAGQETQYF.